Below are 21 T cell receptor beta chains sequenced from a single sample in a study of blood T cell repertoires in COVID-19 (dated by TCRdb to 2018 to 2020). Libraries were constructed by the immunoSEQ multiplex PCR assay. The table was pulled from immuneACCESS by TCRdb, which kept in-frame rearrangements only. Such tables lose some clones; where checked, under half of the loss comes from unresolved V genes, and the rest has no known cause. The sample table holds approximately 250,000 clones, of which 70% to 90% were seen once. The ten largest clones represent 0.75% to 1% of the sample. Sequencing input: PBMCs or T cells enriched from blood (not recorded which). These receptors all come from a young woman who had recovered from COVID-19.

The chain combines TRBV18 with TRBJ2-5; D is possibly TRBD1 (6 bases). Germline assignment: CDR1 KGHSH and CDR2 LQKENI. The CDR3 spans 16 residues. V gave up 0 bases and J gave up 4 bases, with 15 bases separating them. The CDR3 loop is CASSPPRGSGAETQYF. The DNA of the CDR3 is TGTGCCAGCTCACCACCAAGGGGGTCCGGGGCAGAGACCCAGTACTTC. Full variable domain (rest looked up from reference TRBV18 and TRBJ2-5): NAGVMQNPRHLVRRRGQEARLRCSPMKGHSHVYWYRQLPEEGLKFMVYLQKENIIDESGMPKERFSAEFPKEGPSILRIQQVVRGDSAAYFCASSPPRGSGAETQYFGPGTRLLVL.

The chain carries TRBV4-2 and TRBJ2-1, with 16 bases fitting TRBD2. V lost 1 base and J lost 8; bases outside the gene matches: 17. This CDR3 region has 21 residues. CDR1 is LGHNA and CDR2 is YNFKEQ in the germline V gene. This CDR3 is CASSQVGGGTSGRASGDEQFF. The DNA of the CDR3 is TGTGCCAGCAGCCAAGTGGGGGGTGGGACTAGCGGGAGGGCAAGTGGGGATGAGCAGTTCTTC.

The chain employs TRBV5-1 and TRBJ2-7; D possibly corresponds to TRBD1 (6 bases). This CDR3 contains 15 residues. CDR1 SGHRS and CDR2 YFSETQ come from the germline V gene. V was pared by 1 base and J by 3 bases, with 14 bases between. The CDR3, as DNA: TGCGCCAGCAGCTTGCATAGAAGGGGGATCTACGAGCAGTACTTC. This gives the protein CASSLHRRGIYEQYF.

This rearrangement joins TRBV9 to TRBJ2-7; possibly TRBD2 for D (6 bases). Trimming took off 3 bases at V and 2 bases at J, with 12 bases between the two ends. The CDR3 is 14 residues long. Germline CDR1 reads SGDLS; CDR2 reads YYNGEE. In DNA, the CDR3 is TGTGCCAGCAGCGCAGGCGGGACGGCCTACGAGCAGTACTTC. Protein: CASSAGGTAYEQYF.

The chain links TRBV27 to TRBJ1-1, with TRBD1 matching 9 bases. J lost 3 bases, V lost 6 bases, and 11 bases had no gene match. This CDR3 has 16 amino acids. CDR1 is MNHEY and CDR2 is SMNVEV in the germline V gene (reference sequence). CDR3 nucleotide sequence: TGTGCCAGCAGCGGGGGACAGGGAGGGTGGGACACTGAAGCTTTCTTT. This gives the protein CASSGGQGGWDTEAFF.

The chain carries TRBV19 and TRBJ2-7; possible D gene TRBD1, 5 bases. Germline V CDR1 and CDR2: LNHDA, SQIVND (reference sequence). V lost 1 base to trimming and J lost 4 bases, with 8 bases between them. This CDR3 has 13 residues. The CDR3 nucleotides read TGTGCCAGTAGTATAGTCCAGGGTTACGAGCAGTACTTC. The encoded protein is CASSIVQGYEQYF. The full variable domain, with the rest looked up from reference TRBV19 and TRBJ2-7, is DGGITQSPKYLFRKEGQNVTLSCEQNLNHDAMYWYRQDPGQGLRLIYYSQIVNDFQKGDIAEGYSVSREKKESFPLTVTSAQKNPTAFYLCASSIVQGYEQYFGPGTRLTVT.

This chain links TRBV19 with TRBJ2-1; 11 nucleotides align to TRBD2. Germline-derived CDR1 and CDR2 are LNHDA and SQIVND (reference sequence). This CDR3 has 15 amino acids. Losses at the gene ends were 8 bases for V and 4 bases for J; bases not matched to a gene: 7. In nucleotides, the CDR3 is TGTGCCAGTTGTCGACTAGCGGGGACTTACAATGAGCAGTTCTTC. This gives the protein CASCRLAGTYNEQFF.

The chain recombines TRBV6-5 with TRBJ1-1; TRBD1 might be the D (6 bases). Germline V gene sequence: CDR1 MNHEY, CDR2 SVGAGI. Trimming took off 2 bases at V and 3 bases at J, with 13 bases between the two ends. This CDR3 contains 15 residues. CDR3 loop: CASSYVGAGDTEAFF. In nucleotides, the CDR3 is TGTGCCAGCAGTTACGTGGGGGCCGGAGACACTGAAGCTTTCTTT.

This sequence joins TRBV27 and TRBJ2-1, with 8 bases matching TRBD1. The germline CDR1 and CDR2 sequences are MNHEY and SMNVEV (reference sequence). This CDR3 has 12 amino acids. V gave up 8 bases and J gave up 5 bases; unmatched junction bases: 2. This chain's CDR3 is CASGQGNNEQFF. CDR3 nucleotides: TGTGCCAGCGGACAGGGCAACAATGAGCAGTTCTTC.

J is TRBJ1-1 and V is TRBV14, with 7 bases matching TRBD1. V trimming: 1 base; J trimming: 1 base; junction bases outside the gene matches: 9. Germline assignment: CDR1 SGHDN and CDR2 FVKESK. The CDR3 covers 17 residues. The CDR3 DNA reads as TGTGCCAGCAGCCAAGGCATATCGGGACAGCAGAACACTGAAGCTTTCTTT. This sequence encodes CASSQGISGQQNTEAFF.

V and J are TRBV15 and TRBJ2-1; TRBD2 matches at 8 bases. V was pared by 5 bases and J by 12 bases, with 15 bases of the junction left unmatched. This CDR3 spans 15 amino acids. Germline assignment: CDR1 LNHNV and CDR2 YYDKDF (reference sequence). This chain's CDR3 is CATSPPRWGGRRQFF. CDR3 coding DNA: TGTGCCACCAGCCCCCCCCGGTGGGGCGGGAGGAGGCAGTTCTTC.

The chain has TRBV5-4 and TRBJ2-5; 8 nucleotides match TRBD2. J gave up 1 base and V 9 bases, and 11 bases lay outside the gene matches. The germline V gene has CDR1 SGHNT and CDR2 YYREEE (reference sequence). This CDR3 is built from 15 residues. The CDR3 protein is CAIRRTSLPQETQYF. The CDR3 DNA sequence: TGTGCCATAAGACGGACTAGCTTGCCCCAAGAGACCCAGTACTTC. The full variable domain, completed using reference TRBV5-4 and TRBJ2-5, is ETGVTQSPTHLIKTRGQQVTLRCSSQSGHNTVSWYQQALGQGPQFIFQYYREEENGRGNFPPRFSGLQFPNYSSELNVNALELDDSALYLCAIRRTSLPQETQYFGPGTRLLVL.

The CDR3 is CASSLVVARGEKLFF. The CDR3 DNA sequence: TGCGCCAGCAGCTTGGTGGTTGCGCGGGGTGAAAAACTGTTTTTT. The chain carries TRBV5-1 and TRBJ1-4, with D unclear. The germline CDR1 and CDR2 sequences are SGHRS and YFSETQ. Trimming cost V 0 bases and J 7 bases, with 13 bases left between them. The CDR3 has 15 amino acids. Looking up the rest from reference TRBV5-1 and TRBJ1-4 gives the full variable domain: KAGVTQTPRYLIKTRGQQVTLSCSPISGHRSVSWYQQTPGQGLQFLFEYFSETQRNKGNFPGRFSGRQFSNSRSEMNVSTLELGDSALYLCASSLVVARGEKLFFGSGTQLSVL.

The chain couples TRBV11-2 to TRBJ2-1, with D possibly matching TRBD1 (6 bases). Trimming shortened V by 4 bases and J by 3 bases, and 16 bases separated the two germline ends. Germline CDR1 SGHAT, CDR2 FQNNGV. This CDR3 spans 16 amino acids. The CDR3 DNA sequence: TGTGCCAGCAGCTCGGCCTGGGGGCAGGTCTACAATGAGCAGTTCTTC. Protein: CASSSAWGQVYNEQFF.

V is TRBV2 and J is TRBJ2-1; TRBD2 might be the D (6 bases). There are 13 residues in the CDR3. Per the germline V gene, CDR1 is SNHLY and CDR2 is FYNNEI. V lost 7 bases, J lost 2 bases, and 9 bases lay in between. CDR3 amino acids: CASTERAYNEQFF. CDR3 DNA sequence: TGTGCCAGCACTGAGCGGGCCTACAATGAGCAGTTCTTC.

This clone was found once. The chain joins TRBV6-1 to TRBJ1-1; no clear D gene. The CDR3 loop spans 13 amino acids. The V and J ends lost 2 bases and 8 bases respectively, with 12 bases between them. Germline CDR1 reads MNHNS; CDR2 reads SASEGT. The CDR3 sequence: CASSETDDKEAFF. The CDR3 coding sequence is TGTGCCAGCAGTGAAACAGACGATAAAGAAGCTTTCTTT.

The gene calls are TRBV30 and TRBJ1-4; D uncertain. Germline V CDR1 and CDR2: GTSNPN, SVGIG (reference sequence). The CDR3 totals 14 residues. Trimming took off 3 bases at V and 8 bases at J, with 16 bases between the two ends. In DNA, the CDR3 is TGTGCCTGGAGCAGGCCTCCGAGAGAAGAAAAACTGTTTTTT. It is translated as CAWSRPPREEKLFF.

The J gene is TRBJ2-3, the V gene TRBV5-1; 12 nucleotides line up with TRBD2. With 0 bases clipped from V and 1 base from J, the junction kept 6 bases outside the gene matches. Per the germline V gene, CDR1 is SGHRS and CDR2 is YFSETQ. The CDR3 consists of 18 residues. The CDR3: CASSLGLAGVQGTDTQYF. The CDR3, as DNA: TGCGCCAGCAGCTTGGGACTAGCGGGAGTTCAAGGCACAGATACGCAGTATTTT.

This clone was seen once. The V and J genes are TRBV5-4 and TRBJ2-7; 8 nucleotides line up with TRBD1. V trimming: 0 bases; J trimming: 7 bases; junction bases outside the gene matches: 9. The CDR3 is 15 amino acids. Germline V gene data show CDR1 as SGHNT and CDR2 as YYREEE (reference sequence). In DNA, the CDR3 is TGTGCCAGCAGCTTGGGTCTGGACAGGGCTGGGGAGCAGTACTTC. Translation gives CASSLGLDRAGEQYF. The full variable domain, its missing parts supplied by reference TRBV5-4 and TRBJ2-7, is ETGVTQSPTHLIKTRGQQVTLRCSSQSGHNTVSWYQQALGQGPQFIFQYYREEENGRGNFPPRFSGLQFPNYSSELNVNALELDDSALYLCASSLGLDRAGEQYFGPGTRLTVT.

The V and J genes are TRBV6-6 and TRBJ1-6, with a weak D call TRBD1 (6 bases). Deletions cut 2 bases from V and 9 bases from J, with 11 bases between. Germline V lookup: CDR1 MNHNY, CDR2 SVGAGI (reference sequence). The CDR3 loop spans 14 amino acids. The CDR3 reads CASSYGQSSSPLHF. The CDR3 DNA is TGTGCCAGCAGTTACGGACAGTCCAGTTCACCCCTCCACTTT.

This clone has more than one count but fewer than ten. The chain couples TRBV28 to TRBJ1-2; 10 bases fit TRBD1. Germline V gene sequence: CDR1 MDHEN, CDR2 SYDVKM. The junction had 7 bases not matched to a gene; V was cut back by 3 bases and J by 3 bases. This CDR3 has 16 residues. The CDR3: CASSFVPGQGDYGYTF. The CDR3, as DNA: TGTGCCAGCAGTTTCGTTCCCGGACAGGGGGACTATGGCTACACCTTC.